This T cell receptor beta chain derives from a study of brain T cells in children with intractable seizures. Clones were read by immunoSEQ multiplex PCR, and TCRdb kept only the in-frame ones, dropping some. Of roughly 110,000 clones listed, 94% are singletons. Sequencing used peripheral blood, obtained at surgery. The sequence was collected from a boy in the first two years of life with hemimegalencephaly and intractable seizures.

The CDR3 protein is CASPRQGFSYEQYF. CDR3 sequence (DNA): TGTGCTAGTCCGCGGCAGGGGTTCTCCTACGAGCAGTACTTC. V is TRBV12-5 and J is TRBJ2-7; possible D gene TRBD1, 6 bases. Per the germline V gene, CDR1 is LGHNT and CDR2 is FRNRAP. The V gene lost 8 bases and the J gene lost 0 bases, with 14 bases spanning the gap. The CDR3 totals 14 residues.